This is a list of T cell receptor beta chains from one sample in a study of cytomegalovirus exposure and HLA in healthy donors. Sequencing was performed with immunoSEQ multiplex PCR; in TCRdb, only in-frame clones are kept and a portion is missing. The sample records approximately 150,000 clones, around three quarters being singletons. Sequencing was performed on PBMCs. Receptors originate from a man aged 35-49 years in good health and CMV-seronegative. The CDR3 runs from the conserved cysteine through the conserved F or W. The D gene is left open where the match is weak. Some rows have no size entry. The others give once, few or many, or a class for an expanded clone.

.,TRBV5-4,.,TRBJ1-4,CASSRGGAFEKLFF,TGTGCCAGCAGCCGGGGGGGGGCCTTTGAAAAACTGTTTTTT
TRBD1,TRBV27,.,TRBJ1-1,CASSGRDRGMTEAFF,TGTGCCAGCAGTGGCCGGGACAGGGGTATGACTGAAGCTTTCTTT
.,TRBV30,.,TRBJ2-4,CAWSGEEKNGIQYF,TGTGCCTGGAGTGGGGAGGAGAAGAATGGCATTCAGTACTTC
.,TRBV2,.,TRBJ2-5,CASSFAGGWETQYF,TGTGCCAGCAGTTTTGCAGGGGGGTGGGAGACCCAGTACTTC
.,TRBV30,.,TRBJ2-4,CAWSVTPLRERANIQYF,TGTGCCTGGAGTGTAACCCCCCTGAGGGAGAGGGCGAACATTCAGTACTTC
.,TRBV7-2,many,TRBJ1-5,CASSLDGQNQPQHF,TGTGCCAGCAGCTTAGATGGCCAGAATCAGCCCCAGCATTTT
.,TRBV15,.,TRBJ1-5,CATSGEGGQTYSNQPQHF,TGTGCCACCAGTGGAGAGGGCGGCCAAACCTATAGCAATCAGCCCCAGCATTTT
TRBD1,TRBV18,.,TRBJ2-6,CASSPRQGAHGANVLTF,TGTGCCAGCTCACCACGACAGGGGGCGCATGGGGCCAACGTCCTGACTTTC
.,TRBV15,.,TRBJ1-1,CATSRDLWGPPLDTEAFF,TGTGCCACCAGCAGAGATCTTTGGGGCCCCCCTCTCGACACTGAAGCTTTCTTT
.,TRBV28,.,TRBJ2-4,CASSLFSVILAKNIQYF,TGTGCCAGCAGTTTATTCTCCGTTATCCTAGCCAAAAACATTCAGTACTTC
TRBD2,TRBV7-3,.,TRBJ2-3,CASSPTAGEDTQYF,TGTGCCAGCAGCCCTACCGCGGGAGAAGATACGCAGTATTTT
.,TRBV6-5,.,TRBJ1-1,CASSYRRAGANTEAFF,TGTGCCAGCAGTTACCGGCGGGCAGGGGCTAACACTGAAGCTTTCTTT
.,TRBV5-1,once,TRBJ2-5,CASRLAGDETQYF,TGCGCCAGCAGACTGGCGGGCGACGAGACCCAGTACTTC
.,TRBV6-6,few,TRBJ2-1,CASSWGPNEEQFF,TGTGCCAGCAGTTGGGGGCCGAACGAAGAGCAGTTCTTC
.,TRBV5-1,once,TRBJ2-1,CASSLYTAGYEQFF,TGCGCCAGCAGCTTGTATACCGCGGGGTATGAGCAGTTCTTC
TRBD1,TRBV18,.,TRBJ2-1,CASSPGQGSYNEQFF,TGTGCCAGCTCACCGGGACAGGGGTCCTACAATGAGCAGTTCTTC
.,TRBV30,.,TRBJ1-2,CAWSVRGKDYVGYTF,TGTGCCTGGAGTGTGAGGGGGAAGGATTATGTTGGCTACACCTTC
TRBD1,TRBV5-1,.,TRBJ2-7,CASSNPTGGYEQYF,TGCGCCAGCAGCAACCCGACAGGGGGCTACGAGCAGTACTTC
.,TRBV30,.,TRBJ1-5,CAWSQGWQQPQHF,TGTGCCTGGAGTCAGGGTTGGCAACAGCCCCAGCATTTT
.,TRBV30,.,TRBJ1-2,CAWIGGPPSLNYGYTF,TGTGCCTGGATAGGGGGACCGCCGTCTTTAAACTATGGCTACACCTTC
.,TRBV11-3,.,TRBJ2-7,CASSRQPLDEQYF,TGTGCCAGCAGTCGACAGCCTCTGGACGAGCAGTACTTC
.,TRBV30,.,TRBJ1-2,CAWTLSGDYGYTF,TGTGCCTGGACTCTCTCAGGGGACTATGGCTACACCTTC
TRBD1,TRBV9,once,TRBJ2-1,CASSVDRSNEQFF,TGTGCCAGCAGCGTGGACAGGTCCAATGAGCAGTTCTTC
.,TRBV7-8,.,TRBJ1-4,CASSLERAGSLAKLFF,TGTGCCAGCAGCTTAGAAAGGGCAGGGTCTTTGGCAAAACTGTTTTTT
.,TRBV30,.,TRBJ1-2,CAWRVRVDGYTF,TGTGCCTGGAGGGTCCGAGTGGATGGCTACACCTTC
TRBD2,TRBV7-9,.,TRBJ2-1,CASSPGTSGNEQFF,TGTGCCAGCAGCCCAGGCACTAGCGGGAATGAGCAGTTCTTC
TRBD2,TRBV7-2,.,TRBJ2-1,CASSLEGRGQEQFF,TGTGCCAGCAGCTTAGAGGGGAGGGGTCAGGAGCAGTTCTTC
.,TRBV7-2,once,TRBJ2-1,CASSPYGYNEQFF,TGTGCCAGCAGCCCCTATGGCTACAATGAGCAGTTCTTC
.,TRBV18,few,TRBJ2-5,CASSLPGGQETQYF,TGTGCCAGCTCCCTCCCAGGGGGGCAAGAGACCCAGTACTTC
.,TRBV29-1,once,TRBJ1-1,CSVGRGGTEAFF,TGCAGCGTTGGCCGTGGAGGCACTGAAGCTTTCTTT
.,TRBV7-3,.,TRBJ1-1,CASSSWRGTEAFF,TGTGCCAGCAGCTCCTGGCGGGGCACTGAAGCTTTCTTT
.,TRBV28,.,TRBJ2-2,CASRLAGELFF,TGTGCCAGCAGGCTAGCCGGGGAGCTGTTTTTT
TRBD2,TRBV5-1,.,TRBJ2-5,CASSASGGKEETQYF,TGCGCCAGCAGCGCCTCGGGGGGAAAAGAAGAGACCCAGTACTTC
.,TRBV27,.,TRBJ2-2,CASSSLLGAWGLFF,TGTGCCAGCAGTTCCCTCTTGGGGGCATGGGGGCTGTTTTTT
.,TRBV19,.,TRBJ2-3,CASSTQSSTDTQYF,TGTGCCAGTAGTACACAGTCGAGCACAGATACGCAGTATTTT
.,TRBV27,.,TRBJ1-1,CASSLSTGTEAFF,TGTGCCAGCAGCTTATCTACAGGCACTGAAGCTTTCTTT
TRBD2,TRBV15,.,TRBJ2-1,CATSTRLAGDNEQFF,TGTGCCACCAGCACTAGACTAGCGGGAGACAATGAGCAGTTCTTC
.,TRBV7-8,once,TRBJ2-1,CASSLVENWSYNEQFF,TGTGCCAGCAGCTTAGTGGAGAATTGGTCTTACAATGAGCAGTTCTTC
.,TRBV5-6,.,TRBJ2-6,CASSLVGEAGANVLTF,TGTGCCAGCAGCCTGGTGGGGGAGGCTGGGGCCAACGTCCTGACTTTC
.,TRBV11-2,.,TRBJ2-3,CASSPRADTQYF,TGTGCCAGCAGCCCCCGCGCAGATACGCAGTATTTT